This is a list of T cell receptor beta chains from one sample in a study of blood T cell repertoires in COVID-19. Clones were sequenced by immunoSEQ multiplex PCR, and TCRdb holds only the in-frame ones, with some missing. This table holds 95,000 to 150,000 clones, 60% to 85% found once. Source material: peripheral blood. These TCRs come from a man aged 65 to 79 with acute or convalescent COVID-19. Each CDR3 is given with its conserved first and last residue.

v_call | cdr3_aa
TRBV6-2/TRBV6-3 | CASSYKTGYQTEAFF
TRBV5-4 | CASSLDRRTEAFF
TRBV10-3 | CAINAGKNSPLHF
TRBV5-1 | CASSSQGGFGQTQYF
TRBV6-6 | CASSYVPSGGAHEQYF
TRBV5-1 | CASSLGGPGANVLTF
TRBV5-5 | CASSRGLLEKLFF
TRBV2 | CASSRDSSYGYTF
TRBV19 | CASSVQGGTGELFF
TRBV10-3 | CAIKRDFARNTEAFF
TRBV18 | CASSTTGTGSSYEQYF
TRBV7-2 | CASSLVAGGLVEQFF
TRBV18 | CASSPRGDEKLFF
TRBV5-1 | CASSRTAGSEETQYF
TRBV9 | CASRGQEGEQFF
TRBV2 | CASSRLAGPTISYNEQFF
TRBV5-6 | CASSLAGGPSGANVLTF
TRBV6-2/TRBV6-3 | CASSYPVANYGYTF
TRBV6-1 | CASSDHMGNSGNTIYF
TRBV6-5 | CASSYREGGNSPLHF
TRBV15 | CATSRDFGTHPRITPQNSPLHF
TRBV7-3 | CASSLSGELGEQYF
TRBV11-3 | CASSLGLAGGLKMETQYF